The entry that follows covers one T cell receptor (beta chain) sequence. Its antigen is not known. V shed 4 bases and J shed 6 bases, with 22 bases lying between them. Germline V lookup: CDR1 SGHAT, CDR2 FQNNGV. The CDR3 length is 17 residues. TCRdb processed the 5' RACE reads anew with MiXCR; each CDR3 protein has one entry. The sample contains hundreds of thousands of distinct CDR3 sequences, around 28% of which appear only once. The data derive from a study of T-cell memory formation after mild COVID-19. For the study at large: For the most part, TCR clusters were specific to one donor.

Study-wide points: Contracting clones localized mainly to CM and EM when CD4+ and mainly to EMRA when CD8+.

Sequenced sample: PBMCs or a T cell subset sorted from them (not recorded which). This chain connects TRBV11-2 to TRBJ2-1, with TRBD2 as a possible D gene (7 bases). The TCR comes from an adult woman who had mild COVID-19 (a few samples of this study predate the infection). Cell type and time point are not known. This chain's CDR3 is CASSSRPGGGGGNEQFF. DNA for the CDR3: TGTGCCAGCAGCTCCCGCCCGGGGGGCGGGGGCGGCAATGAGCAGTTCTTC. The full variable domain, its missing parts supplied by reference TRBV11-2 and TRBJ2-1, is EAGVAQSPRYKIIEKRQSVAFWCNPISGHATLYWYQQILGQGPKLLIQFQNNGVVDDSQLPKDRFSAERLKGVDSTLKIQPAKLEDSAVYLCASSSRPGGGGGNEQFFGPGTRLTVL.